The 32 T cell receptor beta chains below come from one sample, sequenced in a study of blood T cell repertoires in COVID-19. TCRdb keeps only in-frame clones here, not all; method: immunoSEQ multiplex PCR. Altogether 37,000 or so clones are present, around nine tenths being singletons, with the ten largest covering roughly 6.1%. Sequences were obtained from peripheral blood. These receptors all come from a human donor in a cohort sampled during active COVID-19.

This chain uses TRBV30 with TRBJ2-5; TRBD2 matches 10 bases. This CDR3 has 13 residues. The germline gives CDR1 GTSNPN, CDR2 SVGIG (reference sequence). With 4 bases clipped from V and 5 bases from J, the junction kept 4 bases outside the gene matches. The CDR3 is CAWTSGGSETQYF. CDR3 DNA: TGTGCCTGGACTAGCGGGGGTAGTGAGACCCAGTACTTC.

This clone has just one count. The rearrangement uses TRBV2 and TRBJ2-3, with 8 bases aligning to TRBD2. Germline V gene lookup returns CDR1 SNHLY and CDR2 FYNNEI. The V segment lost 0 bases and the J segment 2 bases; nucleotides outside the gene matches: 7. The CDR3 spans 17 residues. The CDR3 DNA sequence: TGTGCCAGCAGTGAAGCGCTTGGGACTAGGTTCACAGATACGCAGTATTTT. Translated: CASSEALGTRFTDTQYF.

This chain uses TRBV27 with TRBJ2-7, with TRBD2 identical over 7 bases. Germline trimming cut 4 bases from V and 0 bases from J; bases unmatched to any gene: 9. CDR1 is MNHEY and CDR2 is SMNVEV in the germline V gene (reference sequence). This CDR3 spans 16 amino acids. The CDR3 sequence: CASSYRSGMSSYEQYF. CDR3 nucleotides: TGTGCCAGCAGTTACCGCAGCGGGATGAGCTCCTACGAGCAGTACTTC.

The chain recombines TRBV27 with TRBJ2-5; 9 bases align to TRBD1. There are 14 residues in the CDR3. Trimming at V came to 6 bases and at J to 5 bases, leaving 7 bases not matched to a gene. CDR1 is MNHEY and CDR2 is SMNVEV in the germline V gene (reference sequence). CDR3 in amino acids: CASSPRDRVETQYF. CDR3 coding DNA: TGTGCCAGCAGCCCAAGGGACAGGGTTGAGACCCAGTACTTC.

The V gene is TRBV28, the J gene TRBJ1-2; D might be TRBD1 (6 bases). Between the trimmed V and J ends, which lost 8 bases and 6 bases, there was a span of 16 bases. CDR3 size: 13 residues. CDR1 and CDR2 from the germline V gene are MDHEN and SYDVKM. CDR3 residues: CASQSGQGNGYTF. The CDR3 DNA follows: TGTGCCAGCCAATCAGGGCAGGGGAATGGCTACACCTTC.

The V gene is TRBV30, the J gene TRBJ1-2, with 7 bases matching TRBD1. The V gene end was trimmed by 1 base and the J gene end by 7 bases; junction bases not matched to a gene: 3. The CDR3 has 12 amino acids. Looked up from germline, CDR1 is GTSNPN and CDR2 is SVGIG (reference sequence). The CDR3 protein is CAWSGTGFGYTF. DNA of the CDR3: TGTGCCTGGAGTGGGACAGGATTTGGCTACACCTTC.

The chain joins TRBV4-1 to TRBJ2-5, with 9 nucleotides matching TRBD2. Germline V gene lookup returns CDR1 MGHRA and CDR2 YSYEKL. The CDR3 totals 15 residues. Trimming at V came to 1 base and at J to 4 bases, leaving 4 bases not matched to a gene. CDR3 sequence: CASSQVAGGLETQYF. In DNA form, the CDR3 reads TGCGCCAGCAGCCAAGTGGCGGGAGGGTTAGAGACCCAGTACTTC.

The chain recombines TRBV7-2 with TRBJ2-1; 8 bases agree with TRBD2. J was trimmed by 4 bases and V by 4 bases; bases with no gene match: 3. The germline V gene encodes CDR1 SGHTA and CDR2 FQGNSA. The CDR3 covers 14 residues. CDR3 sequence: CASSSGGAYNEQFF. In DNA, the CDR3 is TGTGCCAGCAGCTCCGGGGGGGCTTACAATGAGCAGTTCTTC. Filled out from reference TRBV7-2 and TRBJ2-1, the complete variable domain reads GAGVSQSPSNKVTEKGKDVELRCDPISGHTALYWYRQSLGQGLEFLIYFQGNSAPDKSGLPSDRFSAERTGGSVSTLTIQRTQQEDSAVYLCASSSGGAYNEQFFGPGTRLTVL.

The V and J genes are TRBV19 and TRBJ2-5, with TRBD2 matching 13 bases. The V and J ends lost 6 bases and 1 base, in that order; junction bases with no gene match: 2. The CDR3 is 15 residues long. Germline CDR1 and CDR2: LNHDA and SQIVND (reference sequence). The CDR3 nucleotides read TGTGCCAGTAGCGGGACTAGCGGGACCCAAGAGACCCAGTACTTC. The encoded protein is CASSGTSGTQETQYF.

This clone was seen a single time. The CDR3 DNA is TGTGCCAGCAGCGGCCGGGGGGGTCCGGGCACAGATACGCAGTATTTT. The encoded protein is CASSGRGGPGTDTQYF. V is TRBV9 and J is TRBJ2-3; 8 nucleotides line up with TRBD2. The CDR3 length is 16 residues. Germline CDR1 is SGDLS and CDR2 is YYNGEE. Germline trimming cut 3 bases from V and 1 base from J; bases unmatched to any gene: 7.

A single count supports this clone. V gene TRBV7-2 combines with J gene TRBJ2-7, with 7 bases aligning to TRBD2. The V gene end was trimmed by 0 bases and the J gene end by 7 bases; junction bases not matched to a gene: 15. The V gene's germline CDR1 is SGHTA and CDR2 FQGNSA. The CDR3 spans 17 residues. The DNA for the CDR3 is TGTGCCAGCAGCTTAGCGGCAAGGGCGGGAGCATACCTGGAGCAGTACTTC. Residues: CASSLAARAGAYLEQYF.

The chain carries TRBV30 and TRBJ2-7; TRBD1 matches at 8 bases. The germline V gene encodes CDR1 GTSNPN and CDR2 SVGIG (reference sequence). V was clipped by 3 bases and J by 1 base; unmatched bases: 11. The CDR3 sequence is 16 residues long. DNA of the CDR3: TGTGCCTGGAGGCCTAAGGATACAGGGGGGTCCTACGAGCAGTACTTC. It codes for CAWRPKDTGGSYEQYF.

V gene TRBV28 combines with J gene TRBJ2-3; 8 bases are a match to TRBD1. CDR1 and CDR2 (germline): MDHEN, SYDVKM. V dropped 1 base and J dropped 0; count of bases not matched to a gene: 9. CDR3 length: 18 residues. CDR3 in DNA: TGTGCCAGCAGTTTATCCAGGGGGCTAGGGAGCAGCACAGATACGCAGTATTTT. It codes for CASSLSRGLGSSTDTQYF.

This clone has only a few counts. The rearrangement joins TRBV3-1 (or the pseudogene TRBV3-2) to TRBJ2-2; maybe TRBD1 (5 bases). This CDR3 region has 15 residues. CDR1 is LGHDT, CDR2 YNNKEL, per germline (reference sequence). The V end lost 0 bases, the J end lost 4 bases, and 9 bases lay between the germline ends. The CDR3 region is CASSQDPGLTGELFF. CDR3 bases: TGTGCCAGCAGCCAAGATCCAGGGCTCACCGGGGAGCTGTTTTTT.

The CDR3 nucleotides read TGCGCCAGCAGCGGTGACAGTTGGGGCTACACCTTC. Protein: CASSGDSWGYTF. The chain uses TRBV5-1 and TRBJ1-2; weak D call: TRBD1 (5 bases). The CDR3 consists of 12 residues. Looked up from germline, CDR1 is SGHRS and CDR2 is YFSETQ. V lost 4 bases, J lost 8 bases, and 12 bases lay in between.

The rearrangement joins TRBV5-1 to TRBJ2-2, with TRBD1 matching over 7 bases. The trim removed 2 bases at V and 1 base at J, leaving 2 bases unmatched. Germline V lookup: CDR1 SGHRS, CDR2 YFSETQ. This CDR3 is built from 15 residues. The CDR3 is CASSFRTGNTGELFF. The CDR3, as DNA: TGCGCCAGCAGCTTCCGGACAGGGAACACCGGGGAGCTGTTTTTT.

This clone was detected once. The chain is built from TRBV7-9 and TRBJ1-1, with D possibly matching TRBD1 (6 bases). The germline CDR1 and CDR2 sequences are SEHNR and FQNEAQ (reference sequence). This CDR3 has 13 amino acids. V gave up 3 bases and J gave up 1 base, with 6 bases separating them. CDR3 amino acids: CASSLGANTEAFF. The CDR3 nucleotides read TGTGCCAGCAGCTTGGGGGCGAACACTGAAGCTTTCTTT.

A remark on this clone: Other DNA variants within this sample encode the same CDR3. The chain combines TRBV11-2 with TRBJ2-2; D remains ambiguous. Germline CDR1 reads SGHAT; CDR2 reads FQNNGV. Deletions cut 2 bases from V and 7 bases from J, with 8 bases between. This CDR3 has 13 residues. CDR3 coding DNA: TGTGCCAGCAGCTTATTTGGTAGCGGGGAGCTGTTTTTT. Its protein product is CASSLFGSGELFF.

This chain connects TRBV9 to TRBJ1-4; D call uncertain. This CDR3 contains 15 residues. Germline values: CDR1 SGDLS, CDR2 YYNGEE. The ends were cut back, 4 bases at V and 5 bases at J, with 15 bases in the middle. The CDR3 nucleotides read TGTGCCAGCAGCACGGAGGGTCTGAGGAATGAAAAACTGTTTTTT. It translates to CASSTEGLRNEKLFF.

The sample holds one count of this clone. The chain links TRBV12-5 to TRBJ2-3; tentatively, D is TRBD2 (7 bases). The CDR3 is 13 amino acids. Trimming took off 4 bases at V and 5 bases at J, with 10 bases between the two ends. CDR1 and CDR2 from the germline V gene are LGHNT and FRNRAP. CDR3 protein: CASGWGGLDTQYF. CDR3 bases: TGTGCTAGTGGTTGGGGGGGGCTAGATACGCAGTATTTT. Filled out from reference TRBV12-5 and TRBJ2-3, the complete variable domain reads DARVTQTPRHKVTEMGQEVTMRCQPILGHNTVFWYRQTMMQGLELLAYFRNRAPLDDSGMPKDRFSAEMPDATLATLKIQPSEPRDSAVYFCASGWGGLDTQYFGPGTRLTVL.

The rearrangement links TRBV4-2 to TRBJ2-3; 7 bases agree with TRBD2. Germline CDR1 reads LGHNA; CDR2 reads YNFKEQ. Unmatched junction bases numbered 4, after V lost 0 bases and J lost 4 bases. The CDR3 is 15 residues long. The CDR3 here is CASSQEWEGADTQYF. Written as DNA, the CDR3 is TGTGCCAGCAGCCAAGAATGGGAGGGAGCAGATACGCAGTATTTT.

The chain is built from TRBV29-1 and TRBJ2-2, with a tentative D call TRBD1 (6 bases). The CDR3 consists of 14 residues. The ends were cut back, 7 bases at V and 7 bases at J, with 19 bases in the middle. CDR1 is SQVTM and CDR2 is ANQGSEA in the germline V gene. The CDR3, as DNA: TGCAGCGGACGTTGGGGGCCAGGGGTCGGGGAGCTGTTTTTT. Its protein is CSGRWGPGVGELFF.

The chain joins TRBV6-5 to TRBJ1-1; 10 bases map to TRBD1. Germline loops: CDR1 MNHEY, CDR2 SVGAGI. There are 14 residues in the CDR3. The V and J ends lost 6 bases and 5 bases, in that order; junction bases with no gene match: 6. This chain's CDR3 is CASSRDRGWTEAFF. The CDR3 DNA is TGTGCCAGCAGCCGGGACAGGGGTTGGACTGAAGCTTTCTTT.

The gene calls are TRBV19 and TRBJ1-1; a possible D gene is TRBD1 (6 bases). Germline CDR1 LNHDA, CDR2 SQIVND (reference sequence). CDR3 size: 14 residues. Between the trimmed V and J ends, which lost 5 bases and 1 base, there was a span of 11 bases. CDR3 region: CASSDGQKNTEAFF. Here the CDR3 DNA reads TGTGCCAGTAGTGATGGACAGAAGAACACTGAAGCTTTCTTT.

The chain uses TRBV6-5 and TRBJ2-7; D unresolved. From germline, CDR1 is MNHEY and CDR2 SVGAGI. V lost 5 bases and J lost 2, with 7 bases in between. The CDR3 loop spans 12 amino acids. The CDR3 loop is CASSRYPYEQYF. In nucleotides, the CDR3 is TGTGCCAGCAGTCGGTATCCCTACGAGCAGTACTTC.

The rearrangement links TRBV6-5 to TRBJ1-3; a weak D match, TRBD1 (5 bases). The CDR3 sequence is 16 residues long. V was clipped by 0 bases and J by 0 bases, with 9 bases between them. The V gene's germline CDR1 is MNHEY and CDR2 SVGAGI. The CDR3 region has the DNA TGTGCCAGCAGTTACTCGCAGGGCTCCTCTGGAAACACCATATATTTT. As protein: CASSYSQGSSGNTIYF.

This chain uses TRBV29-1 with TRBJ2-3; TRBD2 aligns across 9 bases. J was trimmed by 4 bases and V by 3 bases; bases with no gene match: 8. The CDR3 has 15 residues. In germline, CDR1 is SQVTM, CDR2 ANQGSEA. CDR3 residues: CSVDRLAEYPDTQYF. CDR3 in DNA: TGCAGCGTTGATAGACTAGCGGAGTACCCAGATACGCAGTATTTT.

V usage is TRBV30 and J usage is TRBJ2-2, with 7 bases identical to TRBD1. Germline CDR1 is GTSNPN and CDR2 is SVGIG (reference sequence). The CDR3 loop spans 15 amino acids. Trimming cost V 2 bases and J 8 bases; bases outside gene matches: 11. CDR3 in DNA: TGTGCCTGGAGTTATAGGGGGCTATCATTTGGGGAGCTGTTTTTT. Translated, it gives CAWSYRGLSFGELFF.

The chain has TRBV9 and TRBJ1-1; D not certain. Between the trimmed V and J ends, which lost 0 bases and 3 bases, there was a span of 6 bases. The CDR3 extends over 13 amino acids. CDR1 SGDLS and CDR2 YYNGEE come from the germline V gene. Written as DNA, the CDR3 is TGTGCCAGCAGCGTAGGCCGGGACACTGAAGCTTTCTTT. It is translated as CASSVGRDTEAFF. Supplemented by reference TRBV9 and TRBJ1-1, the full variable domain reads DSGVTQTPKHLITATGQRVTLRCSPRSGDLSVYWYQQSLDQGLQFLIQYYNGEERAKGNILERFSAQQFPDLHSELNLSSLELGDSALYFCASSVGRDTEAFFGQGTRLTVV.

J is TRBJ2-7 and V is TRBV13; D might be TRBD2 (6 bases). Germline V lookup: CDR1 PRHDT, CDR2 FYEKMQ (reference sequence). CDR3 length: 14 residues. With 4 bases removed from V and 4 bases from J, the gap between germline ends came to 14 bases. Here the CDR3 DNA reads TGTGCCAGCAGCTACCGGGACGGGAGTTACGAGCAGTACTTC. Translation: CASSYRDGSYEQYF. Full variable domain (remainder filled in from reference TRBV13 and TRBJ2-7): AAGVIQSPRHLIKEKRETATLKCYPIPRHDTVYWYQQGPGQDPQFLISFYEKMQSDKGSIPDRFSAQQFSDYHSELNMSSLELGDSALYFCASSYRDGSYEQYFGPGTRLTVT.

This chain connects TRBV9 to TRBJ1-3; TRBD1 agrees at 9 bases. This CDR3 has 15 residues. Looked up from germline, CDR1 is SGDLS and CDR2 is YYNGEE. The junction had 6 bases not matched to a gene; V was cut back by 4 bases and J by 4 bases. The CDR3 loop reads CASSTRQGVGNTIYF. The CDR3 region has the DNA TGTGCCAGCAGCACCCGACAGGGGGTGGGAAACACCATATATTTT.

The rearrangement uses TRBV28 and TRBJ2-3; TRBD2 matches 8 bases. Germline V lookup: CDR1 MDHEN, CDR2 SYDVKM. The V gene end was trimmed by 8 bases and the J gene end by 5 bases; junction bases not matched to a gene: 18. This CDR3 region has 17 residues. CDR3: CASLSRLGLAGGDTQYF. The CDR3 DNA reads as TGTGCCAGCCTCAGTCGTCTTGGGCTAGCGGGTGGAGATACGCAGTATTTT.